This T cell receptor (beta chain) was retrieved from a study of control samples from healthy donors and cancer patients. The CDR3 length is 12 residues. CDR1 is ENHRY, CDR2 SYGVKD, per germline. V was clipped by 10 bases and J by 8 bases, with 14 bases between them. Method: immunoSEQ multiplex PCR; TCRdb's copy keeps in-frame clones and lacks some. The sample includes about 55,000 clones, approximately 86% of them seen just once. The sequence was collected from a man aged 45-65 years in good health. Sequenced sample: blood. J is TRBJ1-4 and V is TRBV10-3; D ambiguous. CDR3 sequence (DNA): TGTGCCAGCAGCATTGACATCGAAAAACTGTTTTTT. Protein: CASSIDIEKLFF.